The present TCR beta chain was sequenced within a study of blood T cell repertoires in COVID-19. Across the whole study: COVID-19 samples collected from the United States, Italy and Spain covered acute and convalescent phases. T cells, B-cell-depleted T cells, or PBMCs provided the cDNA or gDNA that served as material.

Some clones are missing from TCRdb's copy, which holds only in-frame ones; the method was immunoSEQ multiplex PCR. Here the sample spans fewer than 250,000 clones, 86% being singletons. Germline loops: CDR1 SQVTM, CDR2 ANQGSEA. Trimming at V came to 4 bases and at J to 3 bases, leaving 6 bases not matched to a gene. The CDR3 sequence is 13 residues long. The specimen was peripheral blood. This receptor was taken from a woman in her seventies with acute or convalescent COVID-19. V and J are TRBV29-1 and TRBJ2-7; 7 positions agree with TRBD2. The CDR3 protein is CSVGIGGSYEQYF. CDR3 bases: TGCAGCGTTGGGATCGGCGGGAGCTACGAGCAGTACTTC.